Listed here are 21 T cell receptor beta chains from one sample, sequenced in a study of T cells expressing NK-cell markers. For each CDR3 protein, TCRdb gives one entry from its re-call of the 5' RACE reads, without DNA. Its listing shows a few hundred thousand distinct CDR3 sequences. Material: blood T cells: a sorted CD56 or NKG2C T cell subset, CD4+ or CD8+ T cells, or bulk PBMC T cells (not recorded which). The receptors were gathered from a man aged 18-70 years in good health.

This chain's CDR3 is CATSRDMGQGSNQPQHF. The chain is built from TRBV15 and TRBJ1-5; no DNA is available, so the TRBD1 call from TCRdb remains unchecked. Germline-derived CDR1 and CDR2 are LNHNV and YYDKDF (reference sequence). This CDR3 is 17 amino acids long.

The gene calls are TRBV7-3 and TRBJ2-4; without DNA, the TCRdb call of TRBD2 cannot be checked. The CDR3 loop spans 16 amino acids. CDR1 and CDR2 from the germline V gene are SGHTA and FQGTGA. CDR3 sequence: CASSLRPASWVCIQYF.

This chain joins TRBV10-3 and TRBJ1-1. This CDR3 is built from 15 residues. Germline lookup yields CDR1 ENHRY and CDR2 SYGVKD. CDR3 sequence: CAISEMALGNTEAFF.

The V gene is TRBV29-1, the J gene TRBJ2-4. Germline CDR1 and CDR2: SQVTM and ANQGSEA. This CDR3 is built from 15 residues. CDR3 protein: CSVEDLALAKNIQYF. Based on the CDR3 plus reference TRBV29-1 and TRBJ2-4, the full variable domain is SAVISQKPSRDICQRGTSLTIQCQVDSQVTMMFWYRQQPGQSLTLIATANQGSEATYESGFVIDKFPISRPNLTFSTLTVSNMSPEDSSIYLCSVEDLALAKNIQYFGAGTRLSVL.

The CDR3 spells CASSQGTGGLYEQYF. The chain employs TRBV3-1 and TRBJ2-7; with no DNA, the TCRdb D assignment of TRBD1 cannot be verified. The CDR3 length is 15 residues. CDR1 is LGHDT and CDR2 is YNNKEL in the germline V gene (reference sequence).

This chain joins TRBV12-3 or TRBV12-4 and TRBJ1-4; TCRdb outputs TRBD1, but without DNA this stays unchecked. The CDR3 is made up of 14 amino acids. The CDR3 here is CASSLGTGLQKLFF.

V is TRBV5-5 and J is TRBJ2-7. CDR1 is SGHKS and CDR2 is YYEKEE in the germline V gene (reference sequence). CDR3 length equals 16 residues. The CDR3 region is CASSLVLGILSNEQYF.

The J gene is TRBJ2-7, the V gene TRBV20-1; no DNA is available, so the TRBD2 call from TCRdb remains unchecked. CDR1 and CDR2 from the germline V gene are DFQATT and SNEGSKA (reference sequence). This CDR3 contains 15 residues. This chain's CDR3 is CSARGSGGPSYEQYF.

The chain carries TRBV11-3 and TRBJ2-7; TCRdb proposes TRBD1, but this gene call is untestable without DNA. Germline V gives CDR1 SGHNT, CDR2 YENEEA. The CDR3 contains 15 residues. The CDR3 here is CASSRNRDREAEQYF.

This sequence joins TRBV5-6 and TRBJ2-2; TCRdb calls TRBD2, which cannot be checked without DNA. This CDR3 region has 17 residues. Germline lookup yields CDR1 SGHDT and CDR2 YYEEEE. The CDR3 reads CASSSLAGVLQGGELFF. Looking up the rest from reference TRBV5-6 and TRBJ2-2 gives the full variable domain: DAGVTQSPTHLIKTRGQQVTLRCSPKSGHDTVSWYQQALGQGPQFIFQYYEEEERQRGNFPDRFSGHQFPNYSSELNVNALLLGDSALYLCASSSLAGVLQGGELFFGEGSRLTVL.

This chain joins TRBV20-1 and TRBJ2-6. The CDR3 has 15 amino acids. Per the germline V gene, CDR1 is DFQATT and CDR2 is SNEGSKA (reference sequence). The CDR3: CSATQQGSGANVLTF.

V and J are TRBV12-3 or TRBV12-4 and TRBJ1-3. The CDR3 has 14 residues. The CDR3 sequence: CASSGWDSGNTIYF.

The rearrangement uses TRBV5-1 and TRBJ1-6. This CDR3 region has 15 residues. CDR1 is SGHRS and CDR2 is YFSETQ in the germline V gene. CDR3: CASSSDGSSNSPLHF.

The CDR3 spells CSARGLVAYNEQFF. The chain links TRBV20-1 to TRBJ2-1; as DNA is missing, the TRBD2 call by TCRdb cannot be tested. The germline V gene encodes CDR1 DFQATT and CDR2 SNEGSKA (reference sequence). The CDR3 has 14 residues.

The V gene is TRBV6-5, the J gene TRBJ2-2. Germline V gene lookup returns CDR1 MNHEY and CDR2 SVGAGI. The CDR3 loop spans 16 amino acids. CDR3 sequence reads: CASSYSDISNTGELFF.

The rearrangement uses TRBV12-3 or TRBV12-4 and TRBJ2-2; TCRdb's D gene call, TRBD2, goes unchecked for lack of DNA. This CDR3 comprises 16 residues. The CDR3: CASSPGRGLATGELFF.

The chain links TRBV7-8 to TRBJ2-1; checking the TCRdb D call of TRBD2 is not possible without DNA. This CDR3 has 13 residues. Germline V CDR1 and CDR2: SGHVS, FQNEAQ. The CDR3 sequence: CASRGGGLSEQFF.

This sequence joins TRBV20-1 and TRBJ2-7; with no DNA, the TCRdb D assignment of TRBD1 cannot be verified. Germline V gene lookup returns CDR1 DFQATT and CDR2 SNEGSKA (reference sequence). The CDR3 consists of 13 residues. The chain's CDR3 is CSASQGSAVEQYF.

The genes are TRBV7-6 and TRBJ2-1. Germline values: CDR1 SGHVS, CDR2 FNYEAQ. The CDR3 runs 15 residues. The CDR3 here is CASSLSKTGNNEQFF.

The chain's CDR3 is CASSRQSNNSPLHF. The rearrangement joins TRBV12-3 or TRBV12-4 to TRBJ1-6; TCRdb names TRBD1, which stays unverified in the absence of DNA. The CDR3 is 14 amino acids.

This CDR3 is CSASSRPSRGSQPQHF. The chain recombines TRBV20-1 with TRBJ1-5; TCRdb calls TRBD1, which cannot be checked without DNA. The V gene's germline CDR1 is DFQATT and CDR2 SNEGSKA (reference sequence). CDR3 size: 16 residues.